This T cell receptor beta chain appears in the sequencing data of a study of identical twins (dated by TCRdb to about 2016). For the wider study: The study deep-sequenced TCR alpha and beta repertoires from monozygotic twins, unrelated adults of various ages and cord blood to test whether fetal clonotypes persist. Replicate twin experiments were performed at different times using different library preparation protocols to rule out contamination.

Libraries came from 5' RACE. Reads for this sample came from an Illumina HiSeq 2000. Template switching added a universal primer binding site, and the final cDNA carried a unique molecular identifier that allowed TCR cDNA molecules to be counted accurately. First-strand cDNA for TCR alpha and beta chains was synthesized from specific primers in the conserved constant-segment region. To control for contamination, each cDNA library was double barcoded with a SMART-Mk sample barcode plus Illumina barcodes. TruSeq adapter sequences along with Illumina sample barcodes were introduced in two successive PCR steps. The Illumina HiSeq platform was used with custom primers to sequence TCR alpha and beta cDNA libraries. The authors' analysis ran thus. MiGEC processed the raw reads to extract unique molecular identifiers, while MiXCR was used to determine the CDR3 positions. Recombination models were inferred per individual with the repgenHMM and IGoR tools using an EM algorithm. Shared clonotype analysis was performed with the tcR package in R, normalizing sharing by the product of cloneset sizes. To study raw recombination free of thymic and clonal selection effects, out-of-frame nonproductive sequences were analyzed. TCRdb reprocessed the public reads (quality trimming at Q25 with fastp, clone calling with MiXCR) and kept in-frame beta chains. Each CDR3 protein gets just one entry, which takes the most common genes and DNA from the rows behind it. TCRdb's processing, not the authors', yielded these V and J calls. The sample records 600,000 to 800,000 distinct CDR3 sequences, 21% of which are singletons. In total, the top ten clones hold over 4% of the sample.

The paper's findings and limits, for the study overall: A weaker excess of twin sharing was found in beta out-of-frame sequences because the signal-to-noise ratio was lowered by fewer shared sequences. Invariant T cells such as MAIT and iNKT could partly confound zero-insertion analyses, although diverse VJ usage argued against such confounding for most clonotypes. Fewer insertions were carried by abundant cord blood beta clonotypes; a weaker similar trend was observed in young adult naive repertoires, while no such trend was observed in memory repertoires. Compared with coincidental sharing between unrelated individuals, an excess of low generation-probability sequences was observed among out-of-frame TCR alpha sequences shared between twins. Because the same donors could not be followed over many years, the conclusions relied on cross-sectional statistical analysis. Out-of-frame TCR alpha sharing in monozygotic twins was systematically underestimated by recombination models, whereas sharing between unrelated individuals was in agreement with the recombination models.

With respect to this clonotype: The target of this receptor is not known. One junction end does not reproduce the germline sequence, and a read error may be involved.

CDR1 LGHDT and CDR2 YNNKEL were looked up in the germline V gene (reference sequence). The CDR3 covers 15 residues, taking in both the cysteine and the phenylalanine. Only the CDR3 DNA is retained, 45 bases long and in frame from the first base. Every donor in the study was a healthy Caucasian. The twin cohort comprised three pairs of female monozygotic twins, all aged about 18 to 30 years. RNA for TCR libraries was isolated from peripheral blood mononuclear cells. The same data also contributed to another study, on T cells expressing NK-cell markers. From that second study: In sorted CD3+CD56+NKG2C+, CD3+CD56+NKG2C- and CD3+CD56-NKG2C+ T-cell subsets from 8 or 9 donors, TCR beta-chain repertoires were profiled. Among the eight sequenced donors, only one was HCMV-seronegative, while the other seven were HCMV-seropositive. In several experiments an anti-gammadeltaTCR antibody was added to restrict sorting to alphabetaTCR-expressing T cells. In more than 5 donors, the dominant CD3+CD56+NKG2C+ clonotypes ranked among the top 10 CD8+ clonotypes, making up 1.0-7.0% of CD8+ T cells. Those dominant clonotypes were again the most abundant among CD3+CD56-NKG2C+ cells in a handful of donors, at about 25-65%. Whether the expanded NKG2C-expressing T cell clones were specific for HCMV antigens remained unclear. The eight sequenced donors were randomly selected healthy volunteers, three men and five women. HCMV serostatus was determined by detecting HCMV-specific IgG in serum with a commercial ELISA kit. Bulk peripheral blood T-cell repertoires were additionally sequenced from unsorted PBMC for a handful of donors. MIGEC was used to demultiplex reads and group reads by UMI, and MiTCR was used to assemble and quantify clonotypes. To exclude erroneous sequences, any TCR cDNA sequence not supported by at least two reads was discarded. The tcR package was used for downstream repertoire analysis, with clonotypes matched between fractions based on CDR3 nucleotide sequence plus V segment. VDJmatch was used to annotate antigen specificity against VDJdb, with one amino acid substitution in CDR3 allowed.

This sequence was found in a woman between 18 and 29 years old in good health. The specimen sequenced was PBMCs. The chain couples TRBV3-1 to TRBJ2-1; 13 central nucleotides agree with TRBD2. The CDR3 loop reads CATSQSTSGRPIQFF. The DNA sequence is given as TGTGCCACCAGCCAATCGACTAGCGGGAGGCCGATACAGTTCTTC.